The present TCR beta chain was sequenced within a study of cytomegalovirus exposure and HLA in healthy donors (dated by TCRdb to 2015 to 2018). Describing the broader study: In an earlier analysis of some 610 of the donors, around 300 Gb of sequence data and about 110 million unique TCR beta sequences from 180 million or so T cells were reported. Besides the first cohort of around 670 subjects, a separate validation cohort made up of over 100 different subjects was used. High-throughput TCR immunosequencing, statistical association of individual TCRs with disease status, and machine learning were combined to predict cytomegalovirus infection status. Because of strong linkage in the cohort, five DR-DQ haplotypes were treated as single units for association and clustering. In a later analysis, previously published TCR beta repertoires from 666 donors were re-analyzed and high-resolution HLA genotyping was added so that TCR occurrence patterns could be studied. Donor age, sex, ethnicity and CMV serostatus were collected together with the repertoire data. The number of donors typed differed by locus, with roughly 620-630 for A, B, C, DRB1 and DQB1, over 500 for DQA1, 600 to 610 for DPA1, and some 450 for DPB1. The genetic ancestry cluster associated with self-reported Caucasian donors included approximately 85% of the approximately 430 genotyped donors. Among roughly 400 genotyped donors of the cohort, an average of approximately 240,000 unique TCR beta nucleotide sequences was sequenced per donor, of which about 18% were non-productive. The study profiled the T cell repertoires of hundreds of subjects by immunosequencing and related them to cytomegalovirus serostatus. All discovery cohort repertoires had been generated using a single sequencing platform. In a later genetic analysis, genome-wide SNP genotypes for about 55% of the roughly 700 donors were used, and that subset was treated as a discovery cohort. HLA typing included class I and class II loci at four-digit resolution. An earlier analysis of 500 to 750 of the donors applied high-throughput TCR beta sequencing to assess whether each TCR beta V gene segment acted as functional or pseudogenic. The later analysis used no new phenotypic data to find candidate immune exposures, relying instead on TCR beta sequences and their occurrence across donors. The study was designed to test whether signatures of past pathogen exposure could be identified by cataloging public T cell receptors. Approximately 310 gigabases of sequencing data and tens of millions of unique TCR sequences were included in an early release covering about 700 HLA-typed donors. General conclusions and limits of the study: A group of highly shared sequence variants was considered likely to be a technical artifact of the sequencing pipeline. In a later analysis, HLA-associated TCR beta chains were found to be more clonally expanded and to have lower generation probabilities than equally common non-associated chains. According to a later analysis, parvovirus B19, influenza, CMV and Epstein-Barr virus appeared linked to several top co-occurrence clusters. Strong co-occurrence of HLA alleles, especially DR and DQ, made assigning TCR associations to individual alleles difficult. In vitro tests confirmed that a few of the cytomegalovirus-associated TCR beta chains recognize cytomegalovirus antigens. Linkage disequilibrium might explain the correlated functional status among segregating V segments, but an unknown experimental factor could not be ruled out. At a false discovery rate of 0.05, a later analysis linked approximately 18,000 TCR beta sequences to specific HLA alleles. According to a later analysis, most CMV-associated TCR beta chains appeared to be HLA-restricted, and the HLA associations seemed to be driven largely by CMV exposure. Because some donors lacked HLA typing at each locus, the association tests relied only on the typed subset. In a later genetic analysis, fewer N-insertions in productive TCRs were reported among donors in an Asian-associated ancestry cluster than the approximately 710-donor mean. A further reported finding was that TCR beta sequences accurately predicted the HLA-A and HLA-B alleles for most subjects in the first cohort. The study listed 164 TCR beta chains as associated with cytomegalovirus. While some public TCRs were present in many individuals, most TCR sequences turned up only very rarely across donors. The only immune exposure information available for the cohort was CMV serostatus. Because counts were too low, some 17 rarely observed V segments, including chromosome 9 orphons, were left out of the earlier analysis of a few hundred of the donors. V-gene and J-gene trimming of TCR beta chains was associated with a missense DCLRE1C variant in a later genetic analysis, and the association was replicated in an independent cohort. The 87-base-pair reads could not distinguish some IMGT-functional V segments, including TRBV6-2 and TRBV6-3, so those segments were excluded. According to a later analysis, TCR association rates differed among HLA loci, with DRB1 alleles showing the most associated TCRs and HLA-C alleles showing the fewest. Cytomegalovirus status was reported to be diagnosed by the classifier with high specificity and sensitivity in both the original and validation cohorts. In an earlier analysis of roughly 560 of the donors, most TCR beta V segments were observed in productive rearrangements about 87% or about 30% of the time, broadly matching IMGT annotations. It was suggested by the authors that the approach could potentially be generalized to other disease states and immunological phenotypes. Presence/absence analyses assumed roughly uniform sequencing depth across donors, an assumption that may not hold. This cohort had only TCR beta chains sequenced, and the lack of alpha or paired-chain data limited which features could be detected.

Library prep was done by the immunoSEQ multiplex PCR assay. A mixture of 60 forward primers for TCR Vbeta segments and 13 reverse primers for TCR Jbeta segments was used in the multiplex PCR. The CDR3 region of rearranged TCR beta genes was amplified from genomic DNA by a multiplex PCR assay. On the Illumina HiSeq System, the amplified TCR beta libraries were sequenced as 87-base-pair reads. The paper's processing steps were these. Across the roughly 670 repertoires, a later analysis counted around 80 million unique TCR beta chains, roughly 11 million of which were shared by at least two donors. Raw reads were error-corrected and collapsed into unique sequences by a nearest-neighbor algorithm in which closely related sequences were merged to remove PCR and sequencing errors. CDR3 sequences were aligned to IMGT reference sequences to assign V, D and J gene segments. For a sequence to be retained, a match of at least six nucleotides to both a V gene segment and a J gene segment was required. A rearrangement counted as productive if the CDR3 had no stop codons and remained in frame with V and J, and every other rearrangement counted as non-productive. CDR3 was defined by IMGT convention, running from the second conserved V-encoded cysteine to the conserved J-encoded phenylalanine. The earlier analysis of some 580 of the donors excluded any sequence lacking an unambiguous match to a single V gene segment. An earlier analysis of 587 of the donors classified V segments as functional when productive rearrangements were above 56.7% and as segregating when the standard deviation between donors was above 5%. A statistical classification framework was developed to diagnose cytomegalovirus status using the catalog of TCR beta chain sequences. In a later analysis, V and J genes were assigned by comparing TCR nucleotide sequences against IMGT/GENE-DB human TR gene sequences. Using the TCRdist pipeline, a later analysis assigned CDR3 sequences along with most-parsimonious VDJ recombination scenarios. In a later analysis, every TCR beta chain was defined by the combination of its CDR3 amino acid sequence and its V-gene family, and reads without a unique V-gene family were dropped. To address suspected cross-contamination and a sequencing artifact, a later analysis removed approximately 600 highly shared, low-generation-probability nucleotide sequences. A later analysis calculated a clonal expansion index for each public chain from normalized within-repertoire ranks of inferred template counts. Generation probabilities in a later analysis came from a VDJ recombination model fitted to out-of-frame rearrangements, and those results were checked against IGoR. In a later analysis, TCR-TCR, TCR-HLA and TCR-CMV co-occurrence was scored with hypergeometric tests, and a repertoire-size bias correction was applied to TCR pairs. To estimate false discovery rates, a later analysis permuted the HLA or CMV assignments 20 times. In a later analysis, co-occurring TCRs were grouped using DBSCAN, and TCRdist sequence similarity was added for clustering within HLA-allele-positive subsets. Repertoires with fewer than 30,000 or more than 120,000 public chains were left out of co-occurrence clustering, as were roughly five repertoires with anomalous nucleotide sharing. TCRdb stores this immuneACCESS table with in-frame sequences only. Part of the clones is absent; in the studies checked, under half of the shortfall reflects unresolved V genes, and no reason is known for the rest. V and J calls and clone size are as listed in that table; D and trimming were resolved from the DNA. Recorded for this sample are about 130,000 clones; roughly 75% of them occurred a single time. The top ten hold 1.2% of the sample.

The cohort comprised more than 550 healthy bone marrow donors. Cohort members were all nominally healthy when sampled, although unrecorded immune exposures were likely present. The donor was CMV seronegative and belonged to the group of approximately 320 seronegative cohort members. A peripheral blood sample was collected from each donor, and TCR beta sequencing was performed on peripheral blood mononuclear cells. The Qiagen DNeasy Blood Extraction Kit was used to extract genomic DNA from the blood cell samples. The CDR3 runs 12 residues from the cysteine to the phenylalanine. The CDR3 DNA has 36 bases and is translated from base 1. In the germline V gene, CDR1 corresponds to SGHTA and CDR2 to FQGNSA. The V and J ends are trimmed by 5 bases and 8 bases, leaving 13 bases between them. This clone has a handful of counts. The antigen this receptor binds is unknown. Per-nucleotide qualities are absent, and no much larger clonotype sits a single base away.

The sequenced sample was PBMCs. The sequence was obtained from a female donor in good health and CMV-seronegative. The sequence links TRBV7-2 to TRBJ2-7, with no D gene named confidently. CDR3 sequence: CASSQISSKQYF. The DNA sequence follows: TGTGCCAGCAGCCAGATCAGTTCGAAGCAGTACTTC.